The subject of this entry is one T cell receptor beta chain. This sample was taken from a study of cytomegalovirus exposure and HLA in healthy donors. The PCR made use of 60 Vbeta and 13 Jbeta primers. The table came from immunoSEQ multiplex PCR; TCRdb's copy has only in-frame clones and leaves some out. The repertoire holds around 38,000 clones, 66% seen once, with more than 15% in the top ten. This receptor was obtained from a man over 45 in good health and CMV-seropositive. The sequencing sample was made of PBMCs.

The CDR3 loop reads CASRGGSSNQPQHF. The CDR3, as DNA: TGTGCCAGCAGGGGGGGTTCGAGCAATCAGCCCCAGCATTTT. The chain combines TRBV6-5 with TRBJ1-5; D may be TRBD1 (5 bases). The germline V and J ends were trimmed by 6 bases and 1 base, with 10 bases remaining between them. The CDR3 contains 14 residues. Germline V gene data show CDR1 as MNHEY and CDR2 as SVGAGI.